This note documents a single T cell receptor (beta chain) sequence. These data originate in a study of cytomegalovirus exposure and HLA in healthy donors. PCR was performed using 60 Vbeta and 13 Jbeta primers. Sequencing used immunoSEQ multiplex PCR; TCRdb keeps in-frame clones, though not all of them. The sample lists 150,000 or so clones, approximately 77% occurring once. V shed 2 bases and J shed 4 bases, with 6 bases lying between them. CDR1 is SGHTA and CDR2 is FQGTGA in the germline V gene. This CDR3 is 13 amino acids long. Sequencing was carried out using PBMCs. This TCR was sampled from a man aged 50-60 years in good health and CMV-seropositive. The chain links TRBV7-3 to TRBJ2-1, with D perhaps matching TRBD1 (6 bases). The CDR3 reads CASSLGQYNEQFF. CDR3 DNA: TGTGCCAGCAGCTTAGGACAGTACAATGAGCAGTTCTTC.